This TCR beta chain was obtained from a study of T cell responses to AZD1222 COVID-19 vaccine. Findings and caveats of the study: Baseline seropositives among AZD1222 recipients totaled only six or seven. Donors were largely white British and mainly female; clonal diversity was possibly underestimated. Reports say nearly half of spike-specific TCRs go after unmutated variant regions.

Sequencing used immunoSEQ multiplex PCR; TCRdb keeps in-frame clones, though not all of them. The profile shows 65,000 to 90,000 clones, approximately 92% of them singletons. A word on this clone: Its target is unknown.

Pooling of second doses given at about 4 or about 12 weeks was done. This specimen consisted of peripheral blood, obtained 28 days after the second AZD1222 dose. The clonotype comes from an adult who received the AZD1222 COVID-19 vaccine.

The CDR3 coding sequence is TGTGCCAGCAGCCACCCGGGGCTAGCGGGGCCCACAGATACGCAGTATTTT. It yields the protein CASSHPGLAGPTDTQYF. This sequence joins TRBV7-2 and TRBJ2-3; 9 bases are a match to TRBD2. V shed 5 bases and J 2 bases; nucleotides not matched to a gene: 11. Germline V gene lookup returns CDR1 SGHTA and CDR2 FQGNSA. The CDR3 contains 17 residues.